This entry lists 11 T cell receptor beta chains sequenced from one sample in a study of T cells in Graves' hyperthyroidism and ophthalmopathy. TCR beta CDR3 regions were amplified from RNA. First-round RT-PCR targeting the TCR CDR3 was performed with the HTBI primer set. MiXCR was run by TCRdb on the multiplex PCR reads, yielding one entry per CDR3 protein. The data show approximately 95,000 distinct CDR3 sequences, around 42% seen once. Sample: peripheral blood or thyroid tissue (not recorded which). The receptors were sampled from a woman in her 30s with Graves' hyperthyroidism.

J is TRBJ1-2 and V is TRBV7-2; D might be TRBD1 (5 bases). The CDR3 runs to 14 residues. Trimming pared 6 bases from V and 4 bases from J, leaving 15 bases between. Germline V gene lookup returns CDR1 SGHTA and CDR2 FQGNSA. DNA of the CDR3: TGTGCCAGCAGTTTATGGCAGGGCAGCTATGGCTACACCTTC. Amino acids: CASSLWQGSYGYTF.

As to this clonotype: Likely a read error: the CDR3 ends without its conserved phenylalanine or tryptophan. The genes are TRBV6-6 and TRBJ1-6; D is undetermined. Per the germline V gene, CDR1 is MNHNY and CDR2 is SVGAGI (reference sequence). Trimming removed 6 bases at V and 9 bases at J, with 18 bases between. The CDR3 runs to 15 residues. The CDR3 DNA is TGTGCCAGCAGCCCCCAGGCAGTGAGGAGTTCACCCCTCCACCTT. Its protein product is CASSPQAVRSSPLHL.

This clonotype was observed many times. As DNA, the CDR3 is TGTGCCAGCAGTGAAGCTCAGGGGCAGAGGGCCCAGCATTTT. Translated: CASSEAQGQRAQHF. This chain joins TRBV6-1 and TRBJ1-5, with a tentative D call TRBD1 (6 bases). V dropped 0 bases and J dropped 11 bases, with 14 bases sitting between them. Germline V lookup: CDR1 MNHNS, CDR2 SASEGT. The CDR3 has 14 residues.

The chain joins TRBV6-1 to TRBJ2-7; 9 nucleotides align to TRBD1. V shed 6 bases and J 7 bases; nucleotides not matched to a gene: 13. The CDR3 is 15 amino acids. CDR1 MNHNS and CDR2 SASEGT come from the germline V gene. The CDR3 bases are TGTGCCAGCAGCAACAGGGGGCCGATCACCGGGGAGCAGTACTTC. Its protein is CASSNRGPITGEQYF.

This clonotype was seen repeatedly, ten times or more. The chain employs TRBV12-3 or TRBV12-4 and TRBJ2-3; D not resolved. V gave up 1 base and J gave up 2 bases, with 10 bases separating them. This CDR3 has 15 residues. This chain's CDR3 is CASSLGSATTDTQYF. The CDR3 bases are TGTGCCAGCAGTTTAGGGAGCGCGACCACAGATACGCAGTATTTT.

This clonotype was observed at least ten times. V is TRBV28 and J is TRBJ1-5; TRBD1 matches 9 bases. Losses at the gene ends were 6 bases for V and 3 bases for J; bases not matched to a gene: 9. The CDR3 is 16 amino acids. CDR1 is MDHEN and CDR2 is SYDVKM in the germline V gene. For the CDR3, the DNA is TGTGCCAGCAGCCCTCCGGGACAGGGACTCAATCAGCCCCAGCATTTT. Protein: CASSPPGQGLNQPQHF. The variable domain in full, completed from reference TRBV28 and TRBJ1-5, reads DVKVTQSSRYLVKRTGEKVFLECVQDMDHENMFWYRQDPGLGLRLIYFSYDVKMKEKGDIPEGYSVSREKKERFSLILESASTNQTSMYLCASSPPGQGLNQPQHFGDGTRLSIL.

This clonotype was seen repeatedly, ten times or more. The chain links TRBV27 to TRBJ2-5; tentatively, D is TRBD1 (7 bases). Trimming shortened V by 3 bases and J by 3 bases, and 14 bases separated the two germline ends. This CDR3 is built from 15 residues. Germline V gives CDR1 MNHEY, CDR2 SMNVEV (reference sequence). The CDR3 nucleotides are TGTGCCAGCAGTTTCTGGCAGGGGGGAGAAGAGACCCAGTACTTC. Translated, it gives CASSFWQGGEETQYF.

This clonotype has a count of ten or more. This chain joins TRBV14 and TRBJ1-1, with TRBD1 as a possible D gene (5 bases). Looked up from germline, CDR1 is SGHDN and CDR2 is FVKESK. This CDR3 comprises 14 residues. V was pared by 0 bases and J by 5 bases, with 10 bases between. The CDR3 here is CASSQDVGGTEAFF. CDR3 in DNA: TGTGCCAGCAGCCAAGATGTTGGGGGTACTGAAGCTTTCTTT.

Ten or more counts support this clonotype. The chain employs TRBV20-1 and TRBJ2-5; D may be TRBD2 (6 bases). V gave up 5 bases and J gave up 0 bases, with 16 bases separating them. Germline V CDR1 and CDR2: DFQATT, SNEGSKA (reference sequence). The CDR3 runs 15 residues. For the CDR3, the DNA is TGCAGTGCTCTAGGGGCGGGAATCGACCAAGAGACCCAGTACTTC. This sequence encodes CSALGAGIDQETQYF.

Comments on this clonotype: At one end the junction does not follow the germline gene, possibly because of a read error. The rearrangement uses TRBV10-3 and TRBJ2-5; the match to TRBD2 covers 8 bases. CDR3 length: 18 amino acids. Per the germline V gene, CDR1 is ENHRY and CDR2 is SYGVKD. This chain's CDR3 is CAISKLPAGEGVGETLYF. CDR3 DNA sequence: TGTGCCATCAGTAAACTACCAGCGGGAGAGGGGGTCGGAGAGACCCTGTACTTC.

This chain links TRBV27 with TRBJ1-6; D is undetermined. Trimming removed 1 base from V and 10 bases from J, with 8 bases in between. Looked up from germline, CDR1 is MNHEY and CDR2 is SMNVEV (reference sequence). This CDR3 has 13 residues. The CDR3 reads CASSLFAGSPLHF. CDR3 nucleotide sequence: TGTGCCAGCAGTTTATTCGCGGGCTCACCCCTCCACTTT.